The clone carrying this T cell receptor beta chain has just a few counts. The antigen is unknown. Each CDR3 protein is one row after TCRdb ran MiXCR on the multiplex PCR reads. The top ten clones hold about 2.4% of a sample with 83,000 or so distinct CDR3 sequences, roughly 19% of them seen once. CDR1 and CDR2 from the germline V gene are LNHDA and SQIVND (reference sequence). The ends lost 10 bases at V and 8 bases at J; junction bases unmatched: 14. This CDR3 has 15 amino acids. Axillary draining lymph nodes of breast cancer patients supplied the node samples. This sample is drawn from a study of breast tumors, draining lymph nodes, adjacent tissues. Broader study findings: Compared with basal-like, luminal-like tumors shared significantly more repertoire with nontumor tissue.

The sequencing sample was made of axillary lymph node tissue. The genes are TRBV19 and TRBJ2-4; TRBD2 aligns across 10 bases. The receptor was derived from a female donor with breast cancer. Some clones in this sample may be carry-over from other donors' samples. The chain's CDR3 is CATSLAGAWGDIQYF. The DNA for the CDR3 is TGTGCCACCTCTCTAGCGGGAGCTTGGGGGGACATTCAGTACTTC.